A selection of T cell receptor beta chains follows, all from one sample in a study of response to subunit inactivated influenza vaccine. TCRdb processed the RT-PCR reads anew with MiXCR; each CDR3 protein has one entry. The sample consists of 450,000 to 550,000 distinct CDR3 sequences, approximately 24% of them appearing once. Here the sequenced sample was CD4+ T cells sorted from PBMCs, taken around 5 days after vaccination. Receptor source: a man aged 45 to 65 who received an inactivated influenza vaccine. CDR3s include the opening cysteine and the closing phenylalanine or tryptophan. D genes are given only for firm matches. The listing skips clone size in some rows; elsewhere it reads once, few, many or a size class.

DNA	CDR3	size	V	length	D	J
TGCGCCAGCAGCTGGACCCTAGGGCAACGCCGGGAGCTGTTTTTT	CASSWTLGQRRELFF	many	TRBV5-1	15	NA	TRBJ2-2
TGTGCCAGCAGTTTATATAACAGGGGCTACGAGCAGTACTTC	CASSLYNRGYEQYF	NA	TRBV12-3/TRBV12-4	14	TRBD1	TRBJ2-7
TGCGCCAGCAGCTTGGGGACTAGCGGGAGATCCGACACAGATACGCAGTATTTT	CASSLGTSGRSDTDTQYF	NA	TRBV5-1	18	TRBD2	TRBJ2-3
TGTGCCAGCAGTTACCTTGGCTGGAAGGGAGGGAATCAGCCCCAGCATTTT	CASSYLGWKGGNQPQHF	NA	TRBV6-2/TRBV6-3	17	NA	TRBJ1-5
TGTGCCAGCAGTTACCCTACAAGGGGACTTACCCGCACTGAAGCTTTCTTT	CASSYPTRGLTRTEAFF	NA	TRBV6-2/TRBV6-3	17	NA	TRBJ1-1
TGTGCCAGCAGTTTCTCCCGGGCTGGGGGCACTGAAGCTTTCTTT	CASSFSRAGGTEAFF	NA	TRBV28	15	NA	TRBJ1-1
TGCGCCAGCAGCCCCGGGACACGGCCCCATGAGCAGTTCTTC	CASSPGTRPHEQFF	few	TRBV5-1	14	NA	TRBJ2-1
TGCAGTGCTAGAAATTCCGGAGGGGCTAAACTACGGGATACGCAGTATTTT	CSARNSGGAKLRDTQYF	few	TRBV20-1	17	NA	TRBJ2-3
TGCAGCGTCGGCGGACGATCGTACTATGGCTACACCTTC	CSVGGRSYYGYTF	NA	TRBV29-1	13	NA	TRBJ1-2
TGCAGTGCGAGGGGACCCCCTGCCCAGCCCCAGCATTTT	CSARGPPAQPQHF	once	TRBV20-1	13	NA	TRBJ1-5
TGCGCCAGCAGCTTGGGACAGGTCAGGTCCTACGAGCAGTACTTC	CASSLGQVRSYEQYF	few	TRBV5-1	15	NA	TRBJ2-7
TGTGCCATCAGGGGGACTCGAATCGGTGAGCAGTTCTTC	CAIRGTRIGEQFF	few	TRBV10-3	13	NA	TRBJ2-1
TGTGCCAGCAGTGCGACAGGGGGGGCGGGCGAGCAGTACTTC	CASSATGGAGEQYF	few	TRBV2	14	TRBD1	TRBJ2-7
TGCGCCAGCAGCTCTAGCGGGGGGGCCCGTCCCCAGTACTTC	CASSSSGGARPQYF	few	TRBV5-1	14	TRBD2	TRBJ2-5
TGTGCCAGTAGTTTAAACCGTGGACAGGGTCGGGGTGAGCAGTTCTTC	CASSLNRGQGRGEQFF	NA	TRBV27	16	TRBD1	TRBJ2-1
TGTGCCAGCAGCGTATTCGCCGGAACCGGGGAGCTGTTTTTT	CASSVFAGTGELFF	NA	TRBV9	14	NA	TRBJ2-2
TGTGCCAGCAGTATCCAGGTTGGGACAGTCTACGAGCAGTACTTC	CASSIQVGTVYEQYF	NA	TRBV27	15	TRBD1	TRBJ2-7
TGTGCCAGCAGTTTACGGCCGGAGGAAACCTACGAGCAGTACTTC	CASSLRPEETYEQYF	NA	TRBV27	15	NA	TRBJ2-7
TGTGCCAGCAGCCCTTTTGCGGGACCAACGGGGACCCAGTACTTC	CASSPFAGPTGTQYF	NA	TRBV7-9	15	NA	TRBJ2-5
TGCAGTGCCAGGTTCCCAGGGATGGCGACAGATACGCAGTATTTT	CSARFPGMATDTQYF	few	TRBV20-1	15	NA	TRBJ2-3
TGTGCCAGCAGCAAAGACGGACACTACGAGCAGTACTTC	CASSKDGHYEQYF	once	TRBV6-2/TRBV6-3	13	NA	TRBJ2-7
TGTGCCAGCAGTACGGCTCCCTACAATGAGCAGTTCTTC	CASSTAPYNEQFF	few	TRBV2	13	NA	TRBJ2-1
TGTGCCAGCAGTACCCGACCCATAAGCTCCTACAATGAGCAGTTCTTC	CASSTRPISSYNEQFF	NA	TRBV27	16	NA	TRBJ2-1
TGCGCCAGCAGCTTGACCATATCCTACGAGCAGTACTTC	CASSLTISYEQYF	few	TRBV5-1	13	NA	TRBJ2-7
TGTGCCAGCAGCTTACGGGACAGAAATTCACCCCTCCACTTT	CASSLRDRNSPLHF	NA	TRBV7-2	14	TRBD1	TRBJ1-6
TGTGCCAGCAGCTTATATGGTGGGTCCGAAGCTTTCTTT	CASSLYGGSEAFF	NA	TRBV5-6	13	NA	TRBJ1-1
TGTGCCAGCAGTGCGGGTCGAACCCTCCACTTT	CASSAGRTLHF	NA	TRBV6-2/TRBV6-3	11	NA	TRBJ1-6
TGTGCCAGCAGCGTCAGGGGGCGTCGAGATCAGCCCCAGCATTTT	CASSVRGRRDQPQHF	few	TRBV6-2/TRBV6-3	15	TRBD1	TRBJ1-5
TGTGCCAGCAGCTTAGAGGGGATCGGGACCGGGGAGCTGTTTTTT	CASSLEGIGTGELFF	NA	TRBV7-9	15	NA	TRBJ2-2
TGTGCCAGTAGTAGACTAGCGGGAGGTTTTGATACGCAGTATTTT	CASSRLAGGFDTQYF	few	TRBV19	15	TRBD2	TRBJ2-3
TGCAGCTCACGACGGGGCCCGAATGAGCAGTTCTTC	CSSRRGPNEQFF	NA	TRBV29-1	12	NA	TRBJ2-1
TGTGCCAGCAGCACTCTGGACAGGGTCGCAGATACGCAGTATTTT	CASSTLDRVADTQYF	few	TRBV7-9	15	TRBD1	TRBJ2-3
TGCGCCAGCAGAAAGAGGGCGGCGGGGGCAGGAGGGGAGACCCAGTACTTC	CASRKRAAGAGGETQYF	few	TRBV5-1	17	NA	TRBJ2-5
TGCGCCAGCAGCGGACCCGAACGGAGCGGGAGTTACGAGCAGTACTTC	CASSGPERSGSYEQYF	few	TRBV5-1	16	TRBD2	TRBJ2-7
TGTGCCAGCAGCCGACAGGCTCGGGTCACCGGGGAGCTGTTTTTT	CASSRQARVTGELFF	NA	TRBV11-1	15	NA	TRBJ2-2
TGTGCCAGCAGCGTAGGCGGTGCGAACACCGGGGAGCTGTTTTTT	CASSVGGANTGELFF	NA	TRBV9	15	NA	TRBJ2-2
TGTGCCAGCAGAGGGGGGGGGGTTGACACTGAAGCTTTCTTT	CASRGGGVDTEAFF	NA	TRBV28	14	NA	TRBJ1-1
TGTGCCAGCAGCTTAAGAAGGGGATTGACAGATACGCAGTATTTT	CASSLRRGLTDTQYF	NA	TRBV7-2	15	NA	TRBJ2-3
TGTGCCAGCAGTTCTGAAGCGGGGAGTCAAGAGACCCAGTACTTC	CASSSEAGSQETQYF	NA	TRBV6-5	15	TRBD2	TRBJ2-5
TGTGCCAGCAGCCGCCGGGACAGGGTCGGCAATGAGCAGTTCTTC	CASSRRDRVGNEQFF	NA	TRBV27	15	TRBD1	TRBJ2-1
TGCGCGAGTACGCACCAAGAGACCCAGTACTTC	CASTHQETQYF	NA	TRBV20-1	11	NA	TRBJ2-5
TGTGCCATCAGACCTGACAGGAACACTGAAGCTTTCTTT	CAIRPDRNTEAFF	NA	TRBV10-3	13	NA	TRBJ1-1
TGTGCCAGCAGTCAACCCGGGACAGACCAAGAGACCCAGTACTTC	CASSQPGTDQETQYF	many	TRBV6-1	15	TRBD1	TRBJ2-5